The 27 T cell receptor beta chains reported below all come from one sample, sequenced in a study of T cells in localized non-small cell lung cancer. Produced via immunoSEQ multiplex PCR; TCRdb's table is partial and in-frame only. Of 1,500 to 2,000 clones listed, under 25% were seen once; the top ten hold about 5%. This specimen was lung tumor tissue, taken before any cancer treatment. The receptors come from a male donor at least 60 years old with stage II lung adenocarcinoma.

Only a few counts were recorded for this clone. This chain links TRBV11-3 with TRBJ1-2, with 8 nucleotides matching TRBD1. The germline gives CDR1 SGHNT, CDR2 YENEEA. This CDR3 comprises 16 residues. V dropped 4 bases and J dropped 3; count of bases not matched to a gene: 10. This chain's CDR3 is CASSSTGVRTHYGYTF. CDR3 sequence (DNA): TGTGCCAGCAGCTCGACAGGGGTCCGCACCCACTATGGCTACACCTTC.

Judged by abundance, this clone is large. The chain couples TRBV11-3 to TRBJ1-6; the D is unclear. CDR1 and CDR2 (germline): SGHNT, YENEEA. Trimming cost V 3 bases and J 0 bases, with 9 bases left between them. The CDR3 is 16 residues long. This chain's CDR3 is CASSLREGSYNSPLHF. The CDR3 bases are TGTGCCAGCAGCTTGAGAGAGGGCTCCTATAATTCACCCCTCCACTTT. The variable domain in full, completed from reference TRBV11-3 and TRBJ1-6, reads EAGVVQSPRYKIIEKKQPVAFWCNPISGHNTLYWYLQNLGQGPELLIRYENEEAVDDSQLPKDRFSAERLKGVDSTLKIQPAELGDSAVYLCASSLREGSYNSPLHFGNGTRLTVT.

The count of this clone is one. The CDR3 sequence is CASSPRPDGNEKLFF. In DNA, the CDR3 is TGTGCCAGCTCACCTAGACCGGACGGGAATGAAAAACTGTTTTTT. V gene TRBV18 combines with J gene TRBJ1-4; D remains unclear. The V gene's germline CDR1 is KGHSH and CDR2 LQKENI. Trimming cost V 3 bases and J 5 bases, with 13 bases left between them. The CDR3 has 15 amino acids.

This clone was detected only a few times. The chain employs TRBV23-1 and TRBJ2-7; D not certain. TRBV23-1 is labeled an ORF, and its function is uncertain. Trimming stripped 3 bases from V and 6 bases from J, with 12 bases between. The CDR3 consists of 13 residues. DNA for the CDR3: TGCGCCAGCAGTCAGGGAAATGATTGCGAGCAGTACGTC. Translation: CASSQGNDCEQYV.

The rearrangement joins TRBV1 to TRBJ2-1; TRBD1 reflects the table's D call only, with no check against the DNA. TRBV1 is an annotated pseudogene. The CDR3 length is 14 residues. The CDR3 DNA is TGCGCCAGCAGCCAAGGGGCCGACGTTGAAGAGCAGTTCTTC. Amino acid sequence: CASSQGADVEEQFF.

This clone was detected a few times. This chain uses TRBV7-5 with TRBJ2-5. TRBV7-5 represents a pseudogene. The CDR3 is made up of 16 amino acids. CDR3 coding DNA: TGTGCCAGCAGCTTAGGGGGCGGGCTACCCGCCGAGACCCAGTACTTC. This codes for CASSLGGGLPAETQYF.

The chain links TRBV9 to TRBJ2-2; unclear D gene. The germline gives CDR1 SGDLS, CDR2 YYNGEE. The CDR3 has 12 residues. Trimming left V 4 bases short and J 8 bases short, with 9 bases between. The chain's CDR3 is CASSPRLGELFF. The CDR3 coding sequence is TGTGCCAGCAGCCCACGACTGGGGGAGCTGTTTTTT.

This clone was seen more than once but under ten times. The chain is built from TRBV6-8 and TRBJ1-1; the D is unclear. CDR3 length: 15 residues. CDR1 and CDR2 from the germline V gene are MNHGY and SAAAGT. The V end was cut by 2 bases, the J end by 1 base, with 11 bases between. In DNA, the CDR3 is TGTGCCAGCAGTTACCCGGCCGCGGGGAACACTGAAGCTTTCTTT. Translating it yields CASSYPAAGNTEAFF.

V and J are TRBV10-2 and TRBJ1-6, with D possibly matching TRBD1 (6 bases). Germline CDR1 is WSHSY and CDR2 is SAAADI. This CDR3 has 17 residues. With 7 bases removed from V and 3 bases from J, the gap between germline ends came to 19 bases. As DNA, the CDR3 is TGCGCCAGCACCGTTCGGGGCAGGGGATTCTATAATTCACCCCTCCACTTT. The encoded protein is CASTVRGRGFYNSPLHF.

The V gene is TRBV11-3, the J gene TRBJ2-1, with 10 nucleotides matching TRBD1. Germline CDR1 is SGHNT and CDR2 is YENEEA. This CDR3 comprises 15 residues. Germline trimming cut 1 base from V and 8 bases from J; bases unmatched to any gene: 5. The CDR3 DNA reads as TGTGCCAGCAGCTTAGGCCCGACAGGGGGCGATGAGCAGTTCTTC. This encodes CASSLGPTGGDEQFF.

The V and J genes are TRBV6-8 and TRBJ1-5; TRBD1 is a possible D gene (5 bases). V lost 4 bases and J lost 6, with 13 bases in between. The CDR3 runs to 14 residues. Germline CDR1 and CDR2: MNHGY and SAAAGT. The CDR3 nucleotides are TGTGCCAGCAGTTCCGGCAGGGATGTTCAGCCCCAGCATTTT. Its translation: CASSSGRDVQPQHF.

By share, this clone counts as medium-sized. The DNA for the CDR3 is TGTGCCAGCAGTCCGGGGAAGGACGGGGACTACGAGCAGTACTTC. Translated: CASSPGKDGDYEQYF. The chain is built from TRBV9 and TRBJ2-7; possibly TRBD2 for D (5 bases). CDR1 and CDR2 from the germline V gene are SGDLS and YYNGEE. The V and J ends lost 5 bases and 3 bases respectively, with 18 bases between them. The CDR3 length is 15 residues.

The rearrangement links TRBV29-1 to TRBJ2-3; 7 nucleotides line up with TRBD1. In germline, CDR1 is SQVTM, CDR2 ANQGSEA. V lost 3 bases, J lost 0 bases, and 0 bases stayed unmatched. The CDR3 sequence is 13 residues long. The CDR3 region has the DNA TGCAGCGTTGAGGGACAGAGCACAGATACGCAGTATTTT. Its protein product is CSVEGQSTDTQYF.

CDR3: CASSPNQPAWWETQYF. CDR3 sequence (DNA): TGTGCCAGCTCACCAAACCAACCAGCCTGGTGGGAGACCCAGTACTTC. The V call is TRBV18, the J call TRBJ2-5; the D is unclear. The CDR3 contains 16 residues. Germline CDR1 KGHSH, CDR2 LQKENI. V lost 2 bases to trimming and J lost 5 bases, with 18 bases between them.

This clone has just a few counts. In DNA, the CDR3 is TGTGCCAGCAGCCTACAGGGGCCGACCGACACTAGCACAGATACGCAGTATTTT. Amino acid sequence: CASSLQGPTDTSTDTQYF. The chain has TRBV11-3 and TRBJ2-3; TRBD1 agrees at 7 bases. The CDR3 is made up of 18 amino acids. Looked up from germline, CDR1 is SGHNT and CDR2 is YENEEA. V dropped 5 bases and J dropped 0; count of bases not matched to a gene: 14.

This clone was observed a few times. The J gene is TRBJ2-2, the V gene TRBV6-8; a weak D match, TRBD2 (5 bases). V shed 5 bases and J shed 2 bases, with 6 bases lying between them. This CDR3 has 13 amino acids. Per germline, CDR1 MNHGY and CDR2 SAAAGT. The CDR3 DNA reads as TGTGCCAGCAGTAGCGGAAACACCGGGGAGCTGTTTTTT. Amino acids: CASSSGNTGELFF.

This chain joins TRBV15 and TRBJ2-5; 10 nucleotides align to TRBD2. Germline lookup yields CDR1 LNHNV and CDR2 YYDKDF (reference sequence). Losses at the gene ends were 6 bases for V and 1 base for J; bases not matched to a gene: 5. The CDR3 is 15 amino acids. Here the CDR3 reads CATSMERGGQETQYF. The CDR3 coding sequence is TGTGCCACCAGTATGGAGCGGGGGGGCCAAGAGACCCAGTACTTC.

Here the CDR3 DNA reads TGCAGTACTGCGGCGGGGGAGTGGGAGACCCAGTACTTC. This codes for CSTAAGEWETQYF. The chain links TRBV29-1 to TRBJ2-5; 7 nucleotides match TRBD2. CDR1 SQVTM and CDR2 ANQGSEA come from the germline V gene. The CDR3 extends over 13 amino acids.

V is TRBV5-1 and J is TRBJ1-4; 9 nucleotides agree with TRBD1. J was trimmed by 13 bases and V by 4 bases; bases with no gene match: 20. This CDR3 region has 17 residues. From germline, CDR1 is SGHRS and CDR2 YFSETQ. In nucleotides, the CDR3 is TGCGCCAGCAGCACTACCCCGGGACAGGGAACCTCGGGAGGACTGTTTTTT. It encodes CASSTTPGQGTSGGLFF. The full variable domain, its missing parts supplied by reference TRBV5-1 and TRBJ1-4, is KAGVTQTPRYLIKTRGQQVTLSCSPISGHRSVSWYQQTPGQGLQFLFEYFSETQRNKGNFPGRFSGRQFSNSRSEMNVSTLELGDSALYLCASSTTPGQGTSGGLFFGSGTQLSVL.

This chain connects TRBV28 to TRBJ2-3; TRBD2 might be the D (5 bases). Germline V gene sequence: CDR1 MDHEN, CDR2 SYDVKM. CDR3 length: 16 residues. Trimming stripped 3 bases from V and 0 bases from J, with 13 bases between. As DNA, the CDR3 is TGTGCCAGCAGTTTTTCCGGAACTAGTAGCACAGATACGCAGTATTTT. Amino acid sequence: CASSFSGTSSTDTQYF.

The chain links TRBV11-3 to TRBJ2-7, with 10 bases matching TRBD1. CDR1 is SGHNT, CDR2 YENEEA, per germline. The CDR3 is 15 residues long. Trimming removed 6 bases from V and 1 base from J; junction bases left unmatched: 6. The CDR3 spells CASRLRDRGSYEQYV. The DNA for the CDR3 is TGTGCCAGCAGACTCCGGGACAGGGGTTCCTACGAGCAGTACGTC.

Only one count was recorded for this clone. This chain connects TRBV19 to TRBJ1-5; the D gene is possibly TRBD1 (6 bases). The V gene lost 2 bases and the J gene lost 2 bases, with 10 bases spanning the gap. The CDR3 spans 15 residues. Germline values: CDR1 LNHDA, CDR2 SQIVND (reference sequence). The CDR3 sequence is CASSIRGEGNQPQHF. The CDR3 nucleotides are TGTGCCAGTAGTATAAGGGGGGAGGGCAATCAGCCCCAGCATTTT.

The chain links TRBV29-1 to TRBJ2-1, with a weak D call TRBD2 (6 bases). This CDR3 is 12 amino acids long. CDR1 and CDR2 (germline): SQVTM, ANQGSEA. The ends were cut back, 6 bases at V and 8 bases at J, with 14 bases in the middle. CDR3: CSVQRGGDEQFF. Written as DNA, the CDR3 is TGCAGCGTCCAAAGGGGCGGGGATGAGCAGTTCTTC.

A few counts support this clone. The chain uses TRBV6-8 and TRBJ2-1, with TRBD2 matching over 10 bases. The CDR3 has 17 amino acids. The V gene end was trimmed by 4 bases and the J gene end by 8 bases; junction bases not matched to a gene: 14. CDR1 is MNHGY and CDR2 is SAAAGT in the germline V gene. CDR3 in DNA: TGTGCCAGCAGTTCCCTGGGAGCGGGGGGGCCTAAGGATGAGCAGTTCTTC. Its translation is CASSSLGAGGPKDEQFF.

J is TRBJ1-3 and V is TRBV29-1; D might be TRBD1 (5 bases). The CDR3 runs 13 residues. CDR1 is SQVTM, CDR2 ANQGSEA, per germline. V lost 7 bases, J lost 4 bases, and 14 bases lay in between. The CDR3 loop reads CSANTGVGNTIYF. The CDR3 bases are TGCAGCGCCAACACGGGGGTCGGAAACACCATATATTTT.

Here the CDR3 DNA reads TGTGCCAGCAGTTACAACCAGGGTGCTTCACCCCTCCACTTT. Its translation is CASSYNQGASPLHF. The chain has TRBV6-8 and TRBJ1-6, with D possibly TRBD1 on 5 matching bases. The germline V and J ends were trimmed by 2 bases and 9 bases, with 11 bases remaining between them. This CDR3 is built from 14 residues. Germline CDR1 is MNHGY and CDR2 is SAAAGT.

A remark on this clone: At one end the junction does not follow the germline gene, possibly because of a read error. The chain employs TRBV11-3 and TRBJ2-7, with D maybe TRBD2 (6 bases). CDR3 length equals 14 residues. Germline-derived CDR1 and CDR2 are SGHNT and YENEEA. Here the CDR3 DNA reads TGTGCCAGCAGCTTGGTGGGGGACTCCGGTTTTTTGGACTTC. Translation: CASSLVGDSGFLDF.